The clone carrying this T cell receptor (beta chain) came up a few times. No antigen is known for it. Whoever was chosen for sequencing had shown CD8+CD57+ cell expansion by flow cytometry. In germline, CDR1 is SGHTA, CDR2 FQGNSA. J gave up 6 bases and V 5 bases, and 7 bases lay outside the gene matches. This CDR3 is built from 14 residues. These data originate in a study of CD8+CD57+ T cells in acquired aplastic anemia. Study outcomes and limitations: A significant difference in CD8+ Simpson's diversity between patients and controls was not found.

Both TCR beta VDJ combination and CDR3 sequence profiling were carried out. Genomic DNA was the template for this profiling. TCRdb fed the reads into MiXCR, producing one record per CDR3 protein. Among about 170,000 distinct CDR3 sequences listed, roughly 48% were seen once. This receptor was taken from a human donor with aplastic anemia. The chain employs TRBV7-2 and TRBJ1-2; 9 bases map to TRBD1. The sample consisted of sorted CD4+, CD8+, or CD8+CD57+ T cells (not recorded which) from PBMCs. The DNA for the CDR3 is TGTGCCAGCAGCGCCCGGACAGGGGAGAATGGCTACACCTTC. Protein product: CASSARTGENGYTF.